This TCR beta chain is drawn from a study of cytomegalovirus exposure and HLA in healthy donors. A multiplex PCR was run with 60 Vbeta primers and 13 Jbeta primers. Sequenced by immunoSEQ multiplex PCR; TCRdb stores in-frame clones only, minus some. The top ten hold over 4% of the sample, which has over 100,000 clones, about 60% seen once. This clone was observed a handful of times. This CDR3 contains 11 residues. Trimming shortened V by 7 bases and J by 6 bases, and 8 bases separated the two germline ends. Germline loops: CDR1 LNHDA, CDR2 SQIVND (reference sequence). The V gene is TRBV19, the J gene TRBJ2-3; D may be TRBD2 (6 bases). Sequencing used PBMCs. The sequence came from a human donor in good health. The CDR3 sequence: CASTAGDTQYF. The CDR3 nucleotides read TGTGCCAGTACCGCGGGGGATACGCAGTATTTT. The variable domain in full, with the rest retrieved from reference TRBV19 and TRBJ2-3, is DGGITQSPKYLFRKEGQNVTLSCEQNLNHDAMYWYRQDPGQGLRLIYYSQIVNDFQKGDIAEGYSVSREKKESFPLTVTSAQKNPTAFYLCASTAGDTQYFGPGTRLTVL.